This paragraph covers one T cell receptor beta chain sequence. Its antigen is as yet unknown. PCR employed 60 Vbeta and 13 Jbeta primers. Sequenced by immunoSEQ multiplex PCR; TCRdb stores in-frame clones only, minus some. The top ten hold less than 3.5% of the sample, which has 120,000 to 150,000 clones, 60% to 85% seen once. This entry comes from a study of cytomegalovirus exposure and HLA in healthy donors. Findings and caveats of the study: In an earlier analysis, most TCR beta V segments were productive about 90% or about 30% of the time. Reportedly, diagnosis of cytomegalovirus status by the classifier showed high specificity and sensitivity.

Sample: PBMCs. This clonotype originated in a male donor in good health and CMV-seronegative.

The CDR3 DNA reads TGTGCCTGGAGTGACGCACGGGGGGGTGGCTACACCTTC. Translated: CAWSDARGGGYTF. V gene TRBV30 combines with J gene TRBJ1-2; tentative D call: TRBD1 (5 bases). The CDR3 contains 13 residues. Trimming shortened V by 1 base and J by 7 bases, and 13 bases separated the two germline ends. Per germline, CDR1 GTSNPN and CDR2 SVGIG (reference sequence).